This is a list of T cell receptor beta chains from one sample in a study of blood T cell repertoires in COVID-19. Sequencing was performed with immunoSEQ multiplex PCR; in TCRdb, only in-frame clones are kept and a portion is missing. The repertoire consists of roughly 260,000 clones, with roughly four fifths occurring once and the leading ten covering 3.6%. Sequencing was carried out using PBMCs or T cells enriched from blood (not recorded which). The source of these receptors is a woman in her thirties or forties who had been exposed to COVID-19. Both conserved end residues are part of each CDR3.

V gene	CDR3 protein
TRBV9	CASSETGGEPEGYTF
TRBV19	CASSIGGQGGRGNEQFF
TRBV28	CASSLWGQGANEQFF
TRBV4-1	CASSQDPQGAHHMNTEAFF
TRBV4-3	CASSRNPGQGNEKLFF
TRBV3-1/TRBV3-2	CASSLQGRDTEAFF
TRBV19	CATKLHVDSPYTEAFF
TRBV3-1/TRBV3-2	CASSQGAIQAFF
TRBV4-2	CASSQVGAEGSRNEQFF
TRBV7-2	CASSRTATNYGYTF